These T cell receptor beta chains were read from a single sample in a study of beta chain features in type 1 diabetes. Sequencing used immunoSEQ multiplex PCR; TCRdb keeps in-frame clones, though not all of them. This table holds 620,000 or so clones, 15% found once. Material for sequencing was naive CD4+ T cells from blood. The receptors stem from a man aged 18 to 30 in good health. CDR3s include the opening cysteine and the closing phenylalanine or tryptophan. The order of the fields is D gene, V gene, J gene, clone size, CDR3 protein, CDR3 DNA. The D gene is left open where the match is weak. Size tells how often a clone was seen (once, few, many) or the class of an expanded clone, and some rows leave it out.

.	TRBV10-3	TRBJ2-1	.	CAISGQGLGYNEQFF	TGTGCCATCAGTGGGCAGGGGTTGGGTTACAATGAGCAGTTCTTC
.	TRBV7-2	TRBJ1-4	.	CASSLLVNEKLFF	TGTGCCAGCAGCTTGCTGGTGAATGAAAAACTGTTTTTT
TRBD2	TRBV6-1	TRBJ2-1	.	CASSSGGGANEQFF	TGTGCCAGCAGTAGCGGCGGGGGGGCCAATGAGCAGTTCTTC
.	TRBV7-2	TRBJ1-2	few	CASSSQDSDGYTF	TGTGCCAGCAGCTCCCAGGACAGCGATGGCTACACCTTC
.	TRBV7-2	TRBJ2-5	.	CASSRSRGTQYF	TGTGCCAGCAGCCGATCACGGGGGACCCAGTACTTC
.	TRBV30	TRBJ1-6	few	CAWRGGASVDSPLHF	TGTGCCTGGCGAGGAGGAGCTAGTGTCGATTCACCCCTCCACTTT
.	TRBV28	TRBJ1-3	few	CASSLPQDSKYGNTIYF	TGTGCCAGCAGTTTACCCCAGGACTCTAAGTATGGAAACACCATATATTTT
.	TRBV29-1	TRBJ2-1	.	CSVGGGRTYNEQFF	TGCAGCGTTGGAGGCGGGCGTACCTACAATGAGCAGTTCTTC
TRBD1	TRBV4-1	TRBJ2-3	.	CASSQVKQGKGSTDTQYF	TGCGCCAGCAGCCAAGTAAAACAGGGGAAAGGCAGCACAGATACGCAGTATTTT
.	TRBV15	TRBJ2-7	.	CATSRALEQYF	TGTGCCACCAGCAGGGCCCTCGAGCAGTACTTC
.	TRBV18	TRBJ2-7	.	CASSPVGFGSYEQYF	TGTGCCAGCTCCCCCGTGGGATTTGGCTCCTACGAGCAGTACTTC
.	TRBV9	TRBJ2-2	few	CASSVGQNTGELFF	TGTGCCAGCAGCGTAGGACAGAACACCGGGGAGCTGTTTTTT
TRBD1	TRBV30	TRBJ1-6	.	CAWGPIQGRNSPLHF	TGTGCCTGGGGTCCTATACAGGGGAGAAATTCACCCCTCCACTTT
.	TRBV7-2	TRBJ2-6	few	CASSLLLSGANVLTF	TGTGCCAGCAGCTTATTGCTGTCTGGGGCCAACGTCCTGACTTTC
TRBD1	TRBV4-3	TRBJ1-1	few	CASSQDIWTGEAFF	TGCGCCAGCAGCCAAGATATATGGACAGGGGAAGCTTTCTTT
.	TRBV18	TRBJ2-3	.	CASSPIDSTDTQYF	TGTGCCAGCTCACCAATCGACAGCACAGATACGCAGTATTTT
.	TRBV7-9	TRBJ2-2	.	CASSSTGTGELFF	TGTGCCAGCAGCTCCACCGGCACCGGGGAGCTGTTTTTT
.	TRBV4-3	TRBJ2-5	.	CASSQGTPGKETQYF	TGCGCCAGCAGCCAAGGGACACCTGGGAAAGAGACCCAGTACTTC
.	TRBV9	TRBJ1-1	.	CASSVKGGGNTEAFF	TGTGCCAGCAGCGTAAAAGGAGGAGGGAACACTGAAGCTTTCTTT
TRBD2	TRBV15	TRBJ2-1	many	CATSRETSGQFF	TGTGCCACCAGCAGAGAGACTAGCGGGCAGTTCTTC
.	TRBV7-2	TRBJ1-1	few	CASSPQRRDTEAFF	TGTGCCAGCAGCCCACAACGAAGGGACACTGAAGCTTTCTTT
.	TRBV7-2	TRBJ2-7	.	CASSLAQRLTSSYEQYF	TGTGCCAGCAGCTTAGCTCAGAGACTTACCAGCTCCTACGAGCAGTACTTC
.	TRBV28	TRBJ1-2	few	CASSPHRAGGYTF	TGTGCCAGCAGCCCACACAGGGCGGGGGGCTACACCTTC
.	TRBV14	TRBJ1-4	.	CASSRPNNEKLFF	TGTGCCAGCAGCCGACCGAATAATGAAAAACTGTTTTTT
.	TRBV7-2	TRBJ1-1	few	CASSLQRGTEAFF	TGTGCCAGCAGCTTACAGAGGGGAACTGAAGCTTTCTTT
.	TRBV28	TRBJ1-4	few	CASSRTREEKLFF	TGTGCCAGCAGCCGAACCAGGGAAGAAAAACTGTTTTTT
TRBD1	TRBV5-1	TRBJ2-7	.	CASTLDRGRYYEQYF	TGCGCCAGCACCCTCGACAGGGGGCGATACTACGAGCAGTACTTC
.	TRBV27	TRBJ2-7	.	CASKVLGAISYEQYF	TGTGCCAGCAAAGTTTTGGGGGCCATTTCCTACGAGCAGTACTTC
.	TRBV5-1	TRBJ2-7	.	CASSATGNSYEQYF	TGCGCCAGCAGCGCCACCGGGAACTCCTACGAGCAGTACTTC
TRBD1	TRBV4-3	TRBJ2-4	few	CASSQSSRQGADIQYF	TGCGCCAGCAGCCAATCTTCGAGACAGGGGGCTGACATTCAGTACTTC
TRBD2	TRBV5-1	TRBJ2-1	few	CASSQPQREGLLHEQFF	TGCGCCAGCAGCCAACCTCAGCGGGAGGGCCTTCTTCATGAGCAGTTCTTC
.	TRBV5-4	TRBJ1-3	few	CASSSRSEGFGNTIYF	TGTGCCAGCAGCTCACGATCCGAGGGATTCGGAAACACCATATATTTT
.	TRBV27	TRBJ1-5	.	CASSKGGQPQHF	TGTGCCAGCAGTAAGGGCGGCCAGCCCCAGCATTTT
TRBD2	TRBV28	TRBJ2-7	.	CASSLTRGAGDYEQYF	TGTGCCAGCAGTTTAACCCGGGGAGCGGGAGACTACGAGCAGTACTTC
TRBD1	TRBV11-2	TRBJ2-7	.	CASSPRTGPYEQYF	TGTGCCAGCAGCCCCCGGACAGGGCCCTACGAGCAGTACTTC
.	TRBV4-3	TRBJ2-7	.	CASSQDRDYRDNYEQYF	TGCGCCAGCAGCCAAGATAGGGACTACCGGGACAACTACGAGCAGTACTTC
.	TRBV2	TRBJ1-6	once	CASSGEANSPLHF	TGTGCCAGCAGTGGGGAGGCTAATTCACCCCTCCACTTT
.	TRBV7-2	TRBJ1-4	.	CANRGRVGEKLFF	TGTGCCAACCGCGGGAGGGTAGGCGAAAAACTGTTTTTT
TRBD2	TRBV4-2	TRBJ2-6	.	CASSQAGRDSGANVLTF	TGTGCCAGCAGCCAAGCGGGGAGGGACTCTGGGGCCAACGTCCTGACTTTC
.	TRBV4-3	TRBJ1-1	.	CASSQVGGNTEAFF	TGCGCCAGCAGCCAAGTAGGGGGTAACACTGAAGCTTTCTTT
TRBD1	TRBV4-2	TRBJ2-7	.	CASSRGTGDSDEQYF	TGTGCCAGCAGCCGAGGGACAGGTGACTCTGACGAGCAGTACTTC
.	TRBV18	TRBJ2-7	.	CASGPGNPYEQYF	TGTGCCAGCGGCCCGGGGAACCCCTACGAGCAGTACTTC
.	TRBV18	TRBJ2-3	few	CASSPRGKGTDTQYF	TGTGCCAGCTCACCACGGGGGAAGGGCACAGATACGCAGTATTTT
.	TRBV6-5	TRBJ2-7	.	CASRSTGPYEQYF	TGTGCCAGCAGATCAACAGGGCCCTACGAGCAGTACTTC
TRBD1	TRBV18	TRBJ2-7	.	CASSPFPGGAFYEQYF	TGTGCCAGCTCACCTTTTCCAGGGGGCGCTTTCTACGAGCAGTACTTC
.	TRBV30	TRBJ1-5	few	CALRTASNQPQHF	TGCGCCCTTCGGACAGCTAGCAATCAGCCCCAGCATTTT
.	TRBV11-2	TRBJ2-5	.	CASSGGVGYQETQYF	TGTGCCAGCAGCGGAGGGGTGGGCTACCAAGAGACCCAGTACTTC
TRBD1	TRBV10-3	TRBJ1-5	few	CAISGQVNQPQHF	TGTGCCATCAGCGGACAGGTCAATCAGCCCCAGCATTTT
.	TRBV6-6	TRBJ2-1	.	CASSYRTNNNEQFF	TGTGCCAGCAGTTACCGGACGAACAACAATGAGCAGTTCTTC
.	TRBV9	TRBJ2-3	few	CASSVGYRDTQYF	TGTGCCAGCAGCGTAGGGTACCGAGATACGCAGTATTTT
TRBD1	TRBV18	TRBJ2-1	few	CASSPRDRGHEQFF	TGTGCCAGCTCACCACGGGACAGGGGTCATGAGCAGTTCTTC
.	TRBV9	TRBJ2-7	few	CASSVRGVVDEQYF	TGTGCCAGCAGCGTACGTGGGGTGGTCGACGAGCAGTACTTC
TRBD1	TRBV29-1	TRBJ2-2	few	CSVDRDTGELFF	TGCAGCGTGGACAGGGACACCGGGGAGCTGTTTTTT